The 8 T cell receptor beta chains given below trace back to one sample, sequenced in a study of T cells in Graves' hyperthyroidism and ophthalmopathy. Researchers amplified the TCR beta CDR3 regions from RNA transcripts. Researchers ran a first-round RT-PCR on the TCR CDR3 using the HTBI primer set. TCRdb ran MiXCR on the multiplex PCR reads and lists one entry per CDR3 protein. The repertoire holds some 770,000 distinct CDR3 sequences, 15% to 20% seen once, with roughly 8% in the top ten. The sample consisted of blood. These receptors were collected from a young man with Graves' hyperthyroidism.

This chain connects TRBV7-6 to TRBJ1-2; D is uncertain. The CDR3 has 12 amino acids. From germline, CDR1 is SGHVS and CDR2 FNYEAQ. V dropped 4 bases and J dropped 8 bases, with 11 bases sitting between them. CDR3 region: CASSSRAGGYTF. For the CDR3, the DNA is TGTGCCAGCAGCTCCCGCGCTGGGGGCTACACCTTC.

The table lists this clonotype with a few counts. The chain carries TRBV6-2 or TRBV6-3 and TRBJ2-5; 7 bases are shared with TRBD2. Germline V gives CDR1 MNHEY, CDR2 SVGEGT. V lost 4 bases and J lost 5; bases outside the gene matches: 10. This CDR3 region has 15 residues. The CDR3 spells CASSSGGGIEETQYF. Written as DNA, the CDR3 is TGTGCCAGCAGTTCGGGGGGTGGTATTGAGGAGACCCAGTACTTC.

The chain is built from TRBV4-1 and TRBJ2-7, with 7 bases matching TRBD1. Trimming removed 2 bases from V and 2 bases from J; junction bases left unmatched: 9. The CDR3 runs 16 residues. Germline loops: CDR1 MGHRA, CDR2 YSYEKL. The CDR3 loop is CASSQLDRVEAYEQYF. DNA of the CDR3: TGCGCCAGCAGCCAACTCGACAGGGTTGAGGCCTACGAGCAGTACTTC.

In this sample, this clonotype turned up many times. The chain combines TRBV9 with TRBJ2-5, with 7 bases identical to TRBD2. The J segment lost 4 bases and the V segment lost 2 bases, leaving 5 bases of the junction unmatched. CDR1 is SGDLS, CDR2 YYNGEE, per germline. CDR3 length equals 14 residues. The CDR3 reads CASSVVASGETQYF. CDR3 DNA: TGTGCCAGCAGCGTGGTGGCTAGCGGAGAGACCCAGTACTTC.

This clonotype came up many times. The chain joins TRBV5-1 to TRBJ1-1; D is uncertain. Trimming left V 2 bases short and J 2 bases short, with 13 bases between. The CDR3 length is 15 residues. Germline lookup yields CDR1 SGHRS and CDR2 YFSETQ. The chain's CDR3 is CASSFSGSFNTEAFF. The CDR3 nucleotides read TGCGCCAGCAGCTTTTCAGGCAGCTTTAACACTGAAGCTTTCTTT.

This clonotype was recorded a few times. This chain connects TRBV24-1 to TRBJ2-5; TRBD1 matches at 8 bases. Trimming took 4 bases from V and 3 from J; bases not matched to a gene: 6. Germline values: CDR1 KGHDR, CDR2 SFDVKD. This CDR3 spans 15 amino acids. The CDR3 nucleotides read TGTGCCACCAGTGACCCACAGGGGGATGAAGAGACCCAGTACTTC. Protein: CATSDPQGDEETQYF.

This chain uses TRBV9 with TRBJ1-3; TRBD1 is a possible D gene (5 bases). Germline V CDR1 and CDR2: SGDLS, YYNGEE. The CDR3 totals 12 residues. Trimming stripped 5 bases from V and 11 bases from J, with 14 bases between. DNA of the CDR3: TGTGCCAGCAGTCTGAGGGGTAACGCCATATATTTT. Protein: CASSLRGNAIYF.

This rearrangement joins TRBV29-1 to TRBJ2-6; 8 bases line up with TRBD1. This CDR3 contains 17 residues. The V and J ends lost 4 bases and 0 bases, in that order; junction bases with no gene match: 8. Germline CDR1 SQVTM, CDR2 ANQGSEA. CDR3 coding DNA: TGCAGCGTTGTGTGGACAGGGCGAAGCTCTGGGGCCAACGTCCTGACTTTC. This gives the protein CSVVWTGRSSGANVLTF.